The 26 T cell receptor beta chains reported below all come from one sample, sequenced in a study of blood T cell repertoires in COVID-19. This table comes from immunoSEQ multiplex PCR, and its TCRdb copy is limited to in-frame clones, with some not included. The sample records hundreds of thousands of clones, about 80% being singletons. The sequenced sample consisted of peripheral blood. The receptors originated from a man of 80 years or more with acute or convalescent COVID-19.

V usage is TRBV12-5 and J usage is TRBJ1-2; D is unresolved. The CDR3 extends over 12 amino acids. Germline V CDR1 and CDR2: LGHNT, FRNRAP. Trimming took 4 bases from V and 7 from J, leaving 10 bases between them. CDR3 sequence: CASGYSRFGYTF. The CDR3 DNA sequence: TGTGCTAGTGGTTACTCCCGTTTTGGCTACACCTTC.

The V call is TRBV27, the J call TRBJ2-7; weak D call: TRBD2 (6 bases). Germline loops: CDR1 MNHEY, CDR2 SMNVEV (reference sequence). CDR3 length equals 12 residues. V gave up 6 bases and J gave up 3 bases, with 9 bases separating them. CDR3 protein: CASREGLYEQYF. The CDR3 coding sequence is TGTGCCAGCAGGGAGGGGCTCTACGAGCAGTACTTC.

As for this clone: Other DNA sequences in this specimen translate into the identical CDR3. The V gene is TRBV19, the J gene TRBJ1-1, with 8 bases lining up with TRBD1. J gave up 1 base and V 5 bases, and 6 bases lay outside the gene matches. Germline V gives CDR1 LNHDA, CDR2 SQIVND (reference sequence). The CDR3 runs 15 residues. CDR3 DNA: TGTGCCAGTAGTCGGAGGACAGGGACGAACACTGAAGCTTTCTTT. Translation: CASSRRTGTNTEAFF.

CDR3 bases: TGTGCCAGCAGTTACTCGAGGGTCCAAACGGGGACCCAGTACTTC. This gives the protein CASSYSRVQTGTQYF. The V call is TRBV6-5, the J call TRBJ2-5, with D tentatively TRBD2 (5 bases). This CDR3 has 15 amino acids. CDR1 is MNHEY and CDR2 is SVGAGI in the germline V gene. Trimming stripped 0 bases from V and 7 bases from J, with 15 bases between.

The rearrangement links TRBV12-3 or TRBV12-4 to TRBJ2-7; 9 positions agree with TRBD1. This CDR3 has 13 amino acids. J lost 3 bases, V lost 6 bases, and 3 bases had no gene match. The CDR3 loop reads CASRGQGGYEQYF. In nucleotides, the CDR3 is TGTGCCAGCAGGGGACAGGGAGGCTACGAGCAGTACTTC.

This chain uses TRBV5-4 with TRBJ2-1, with a tentative D call TRBD2 (6 bases). The V end was cut by 4 bases, the J end by 6 bases, with 26 bases between. The CDR3 runs 18 residues. Looked up from germline, CDR1 is SGHNT and CDR2 is YYREEE (reference sequence). The DNA of the CDR3 is TGTGCCAGCAGCCTACCCCATGCGGGGCTAGCGACCGGCAATGAGCAGTTCTTC. This codes for CASSLPHAGLATGNEQFF.

The rearrangement joins TRBV7-2 to TRBJ2-7; possible D gene TRBD1, 5 bases. Germline V gene sequence: CDR1 SGHTA, CDR2 FQGNSA. Trimming took off 1 base at V and 0 bases at J, with 10 bases between the two ends. This CDR3 has 15 residues. CDR3 in amino acids: CASSLDWQGSYEQYF. In nucleotides, the CDR3 is TGTGCCAGCAGCTTAGATTGGCAGGGCTCCTACGAGCAGTACTTC.

This chain links TRBV9 with TRBJ2-3; weak D call: TRBD2 (8 bases). Germline assignment: CDR1 SGDLS and CDR2 YYNGEE. This CDR3 region has 16 residues. V was cut by 4 bases and J by 8 bases, with 23 bases left in between. CDR3 in DNA: TGTGCCAGCAGCCCCCGGGGGGGGACAGCCTGGGGTACGCAGTATTTT. Its protein is CASSPRGGTAWGTQYF.

This clone was counted between two and nine times. V gene TRBV7-9 combines with J gene TRBJ2-3; 8 bases are shared with TRBD1. The length of the CDR3 is 17 residues. The V gene's germline CDR1 is SEHNR and CDR2 FQNEAQ (reference sequence). Losses at the gene ends were 5 bases for V and 8 bases for J; bases not matched to a gene: 18. CDR3: CASSISRTGTQIGTQYF. The CDR3 DNA reads as TGTGCCAGCAGCATTTCGAGGACAGGGACCCAGATAGGTACGCAGTATTTT.

The rearrangement joins TRBV6-2 or TRBV6-3 to TRBJ1-5; 7 bases are a match to TRBD1. J gave up 4 bases and V 2 bases, and 20 bases lay outside the gene matches. The CDR3 runs 20 residues. CDR1 MNHEY and CDR2 SVGEGT come from the germline V gene. CDR3 DNA sequence: TGTGCCAGCAGTTACCAAAGGACGTGGGCAACGGGACAGATAAATCAGCCCCAGCATTTT. Translating it yields CASSYQRTWATGQINQPQHF.

This clone was seen only a few times. This rearrangement joins TRBV4-1 to TRBJ1-2, with 11 nucleotides matching TRBD1. CDR3 length: 16 residues. After removal of 0 bases from V and 7 bases from J, the junction contained 7 bases not matched to a gene. Germline CDR1 is MGHRA and CDR2 is YSYEKL. For the CDR3, the DNA is TGCGCCAGCAGCCAAGAAAAGCGGACAGGGGGCTTTGGCTACACCTTC. Translated, it gives CASSQEKRTGGFGYTF.

The chain recombines TRBV19 with TRBJ2-7; TRBD1 agrees at 7 bases. CDR1 and CDR2 (germline): LNHDA, SQIVND (reference sequence). This CDR3 comprises 13 residues. V lost 3 bases, J lost 3 bases, and 2 bases stayed unmatched. As DNA, the CDR3 is TGTGCCAGTAGTATGGGGACAGTCTACGAGCAGTACTTC. Residues: CASSMGTVYEQYF.

The rearrangement uses TRBV15 and TRBJ2-1, with D maybe TRBD1 (5 bases). CDR3 size: 14 residues. The germline V gene has CDR1 LNHNV and CDR2 YYDKDF (reference sequence). V lost 1 base, J lost 4 bases, and 8 bases lay in between. For the CDR3, the DNA is TGTGCCACCAGCAGAGGACAGAATTACAATGAGCAGTTCTTC. It encodes CATSRGQNYNEQFF.

This sequence joins TRBV19 and TRBJ1-5, with a tentative D call TRBD1 (5 bases). This CDR3 has 15 residues. The V gene lost 5 bases and the J gene lost 4 bases, with 15 bases spanning the gap. The germline CDR1 and CDR2 sequences are LNHDA and SQIVND (reference sequence). The CDR3 bases are TGTGCCAGTAGTTCACAGGCGGGAAGAAATCAGCCCCAGCATTTT. Residues: CASSSQAGRNQPQHF.

There are a few counts of this clone. As DNA, the CDR3 is TGTGCCAGCTCACCGCCGGGACAGGGAATCGAAGCTTTCTTT. Amino acid sequence: CASSPPGQGIEAFF. The chain employs TRBV18 and TRBJ1-1, with TRBD1 identical over 9 bases. CDR3 length: 14 residues. V shed 3 bases and J 8 bases; nucleotides not matched to a gene: 7. The germline gives CDR1 KGHSH, CDR2 LQKENI.

The count of this clone is one. V usage is TRBV6-5 and J usage is TRBJ1-5, with D possibly matching TRBD1 (5 bases). Per germline, CDR1 MNHEY and CDR2 SVGAGI. V was trimmed by 6 bases and J by 1 base, leaving 13 bases between them. The CDR3 consists of 15 residues. CDR3 in amino acids: CASRTQGGSNQPQHF. CDR3 coding DNA: TGTGCCAGCAGGACTCAGGGAGGGAGCAATCAGCCCCAGCATTTT.

This chain joins TRBV9 and TRBJ1-3, with TRBD1 matching over 7 bases. V was clipped by 3 bases and J by 4 bases; unmatched bases: 7. The CDR3 loop spans 15 amino acids. Germline V gene sequence: CDR1 SGDLS, CDR2 YYNGEE. CDR3 nucleotide sequence: TGTGCCAGCAGCGCATCGACAGGGAAGGGAAACACCATATATTTT. It specifies CASSASTGKGNTIYF.

The chain employs TRBV5-3 and TRBJ1-1, with a tentative D call TRBD1 (6 bases). TRBV5-3 is flagged as an ORF with uncertain function. V lost 4 bases and J lost 2, with 15 bases in between. The CDR3 totals 15 residues. This chain's CDR3 is CARSLSRGTNTEAFF. In DNA form, the CDR3 reads TGTGCCAGAAGCCTCTCGAGGGGGACAAACACTGAAGCTTTCTTT.

V is TRBV2 and J is TRBJ1-4, with 9 bases fitting TRBD1. V shed 4 bases, J shed 7 bases, and the junction held 7 bases outside the gene matches. The CDR3 sequence is 15 residues long. Germline V lookup: CDR1 SNHLY, CDR2 FYNNEI. The CDR3 DNA sequence: TGTGCCAGCAGTGTACTCGGGACAGGGATTGAAAAACTGTTTTTT. Encoded protein: CASSVLGTGIEKLFF.

This chain joins TRBV6-1 and TRBJ1-6; 10 bases align to TRBD1. This CDR3 has 14 amino acids. Per germline, CDR1 MNHNS and CDR2 SASEGT. Trimming cost V 7 bases and J 9 bases; bases outside gene matches: 6. CDR3 sequence: CASTSGQGSSPLHF. CDR3 bases: TGTGCCAGCACGTCGGGACAGGGGAGTTCACCCCTCCACTTT.

The rearrangement uses TRBV6-1 and TRBJ1-5; 11 bases fit TRBD1. J was trimmed by 4 bases and V by 4 bases; bases with no gene match: 6. The CDR3 spans 16 residues. Germline loops: CDR1 MNHNS, CDR2 SASEGT. Written as DNA, the CDR3 is TGTGCCAGCAGTGTGGGACAGGGGGTAGGAAATCAGCCCCAGCATTTT. This gives the protein CASSVGQGVGNQPQHF.

The J gene is TRBJ2-7, the V gene TRBV10-3, with 8 nucleotides matching TRBD1. Germline CDR1 and CDR2: ENHRY and SYGVKD. Germline trimming cut 3 bases from V and 4 bases from J; bases unmatched to any gene: 11. This CDR3 contains 16 residues. The CDR3 DNA is TGTGCCATCAGTGATCCAGGACAGGGCCTTGGATACGAGCAGTACTTC. This translates into CAISDPGQGLGYEQYF.

The chain joins TRBV30 to TRBJ1-6; perhaps TRBD1 as D (5 bases). Trimming removed 3 bases from V and 11 bases from J, with 20 bases in between. Germline V lookup: CDR1 GTSNPN, CDR2 SVGIG (reference sequence). This CDR3 contains 15 residues. The chain's CDR3 is CAWSDLGHPYPPLHF. For the CDR3, the DNA is TGTGCCTGGAGCGATCTCGGACACCCGTACCCACCCCTCCACTTT.

This chain connects TRBV5-1 to TRBJ2-3; D uncertain. With 4 bases removed from V and 0 bases from J, the gap between germline ends came to 12 bases. This CDR3 is 15 amino acids long. The germline gives CDR1 SGHRS, CDR2 YFSETQ. The CDR3 nucleotides are TGCGCCAGCAGCAGATGGGCAGGCAGCACAGATACGCAGTATTTT. Its protein is CASSRWAGSTDTQYF.

This chain joins TRBV3-1 (or the pseudogene TRBV3-2) and TRBJ1-6; 9 bases agree with TRBD1. Unmatched junction bases numbered 5, after V lost 7 bases and J lost 7 bases. The CDR3 length is 14 residues. The germline CDR1 and CDR2 sequences are LGHDT and YNNKEL (reference sequence). The CDR3 sequence is CASTTGTGNSPLHF. CDR3 DNA: TGTGCCAGCACAACCGGGACAGGGAATTCACCCCTCCACTTT.

The rearrangement links TRBV19 to TRBJ2-7; 12 positions match TRBD1. Trimming cost V 9 bases and J 4 bases; bases outside gene matches: 4. CDR3 size: 13 residues. Germline CDR1 is LNHDA and CDR2 is SQIVND (reference sequence). The CDR3 sequence is CASGTGGEYEQYF. The CDR3 DNA follows: TGTGCCAGCGGGACAGGGGGCGAATACGAGCAGTACTTC.